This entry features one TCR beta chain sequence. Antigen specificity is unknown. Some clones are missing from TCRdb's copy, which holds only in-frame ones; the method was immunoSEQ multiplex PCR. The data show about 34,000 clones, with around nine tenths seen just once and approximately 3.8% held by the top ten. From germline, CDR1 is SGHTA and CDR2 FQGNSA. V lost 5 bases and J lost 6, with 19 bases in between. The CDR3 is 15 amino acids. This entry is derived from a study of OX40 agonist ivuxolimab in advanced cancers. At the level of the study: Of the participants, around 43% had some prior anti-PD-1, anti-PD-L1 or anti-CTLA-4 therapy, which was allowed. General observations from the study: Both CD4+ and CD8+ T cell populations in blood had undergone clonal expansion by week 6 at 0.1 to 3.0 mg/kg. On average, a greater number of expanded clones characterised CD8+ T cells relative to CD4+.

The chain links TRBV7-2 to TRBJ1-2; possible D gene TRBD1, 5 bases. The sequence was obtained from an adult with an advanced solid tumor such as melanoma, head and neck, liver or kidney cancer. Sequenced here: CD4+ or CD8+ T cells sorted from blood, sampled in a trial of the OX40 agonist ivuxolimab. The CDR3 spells CASSPPATASNGYTF. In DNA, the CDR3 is TGTGCCAGCAGCCCGCCCGCGACAGCTAGTAATGGCTACACCTTC.